What follows is one T cell receptor beta chain and its context. In TCRdb, the PCR reads were re-called with MiXCR into one record per CDR3 protein. The sample carries about 19,000 distinct CDR3 sequences, 50% recorded once. The patients had localized lung adenocarcinoma, a non-small cell subtype. Germline V gives CDR1 MNHEY, CDR2 SMNVEV (reference sequence). CDR3 length: 13 residues. This sample is part of a study of CD4 and CD8 cells across lung adenocarcinoma regions. The chain has TRBV27 and TRBJ2-1; either TRBD1 or TRBD2 may fit D (5 bases each). Judging by the DNA end, TRBJ2-7 fits better; the J call may be wrong. The material sequenced was CD8+ T cells from the margin of a lung tumor. The sequence was obtained from a male donor with lung adenocarcinoma. The CD4 and CD8 labels of this study may be unreliable. This CDR3 is CASSPWAGSEQYV. In DNA form, the CDR3 reads TGTGCCAGCAGTCCATGGGCAGGGAGTGAGCAGTACGTC.